The 31 T cell receptor beta chains below come from one sample, sequenced in a study of T cells in Graves' hyperthyroidism and ophthalmopathy. Regions amplified from RNA transcripts were the TCR beta CDR3 regions. HTBI primers were employed in a first-round RT-PCR of the TCR CDR3. Using its own MiXCR run on the multiplex PCR reads, TCRdb lists one record per CDR3 protein. Here the sample spans fewer than 550,000 distinct CDR3 sequences, around a sixth being singletons. The sequenced sample consisted of blood. These receptors all stem from a woman aged 18-30 years with Graves' hyperthyroidism.

The V and J genes are TRBV3-1 and TRBJ1-2; D is perhaps TRBD1 (6 bases). CDR1 and CDR2 from the germline V gene are LGHDT and YNNKEL (reference sequence). Trimming took 4 bases from V and 8 from J, leaving 17 bases between them. The CDR3 is 14 residues long. The chain's CDR3 is CASSPMTGPAGYTF. As DNA, the CDR3 is TGTGCCAGCAGCCCGATGACAGGCCCGGCGGGCTACACCTTC. Full variable domain (missing parts from reference TRBV3-1 and TRBJ1-2): DTAVSQTPKYLVTQMGNDKSIKCEQNLGHDTMYWYKQDSKKFLKIMFSYNNKELIINETVPNRFSPKSPDKAHLNLHINSLELGDSAVYFCASSPMTGPAGYTFGSGTRLTVV.

The gene calls are TRBV4-2 and TRBJ2-5; D perhaps matches TRBD2 (5 bases). Germline V gene sequence: CDR1 LGHNA, CDR2 YNFKEQ. V was clipped by 1 base and J by 7 bases, with 22 bases between them. The CDR3 is made up of 17 amino acids. In DNA form, the CDR3 reads TGTGCCAGCAGCCAAGGGCGCTCCGCTAGAGTAAGCGGGACCCAGTACTTC. Its translation: CASSQGRSARVSGTQYF.

This clonotype was observed at least ten times. The gene calls are TRBV2 and TRBJ2-5, with a weak D call TRBD1 (6 bases). V lost 6 bases, J lost 1 base, and 12 bases lay in between. Germline V CDR1 and CDR2: SNHLY, FYNNEI. CDR3 length equals 14 residues. The CDR3 DNA reads TGTGCCAGCAGCTTGGACAGACTCCAAGAGACCCAGTACTTC. This codes for CASSLDRLQETQYF. Full variable domain (outside the CDR3, taken from reference TRBV2 and TRBJ2-5): EPEVTQTPSHQVTQMGQEVILRCVPISNHLYFYWYRQILGQKVEFLVSFYNNEISEKSEIFDDQFSVERPDGSNFTLKIRSTKLEDSAMYFCASSLDRLQETQYFGPGTRLLVL.

In this sample, this clonotype turned up a few times. The J gene is TRBJ1-1, the V gene TRBV20-1; D is ambiguous. The germline V gene encodes CDR1 DFQATT and CDR2 SNEGSKA (reference sequence). The CDR3 runs 16 residues. Trimming took 0 bases from V and 0 from J, leaving 14 bases between them. The CDR3 bases are TGCAGTGCTAGAGATGAGTTGACCTGGATGAACACTGAAGCTTTCTTT. Protein sequence: CSARDELTWMNTEAFF.

The chain couples TRBV19 to TRBJ2-2, with D perhaps being TRBD1 or TRBD2 (5 bases each). CDR1 is LNHDA, CDR2 SQIVND, per germline (reference sequence). Trimming removed 3 bases at V and 1 base at J, with 15 bases between. CDR3 length equals 17 residues. CDR3 region: CASSMALGTLNTGELFF. The CDR3 nucleotides read TGTGCCAGTAGTATGGCCCTCGGGACCCTGAACACCGGGGAGCTGTTTTTT.

This clonotype appeared many times. The J gene is TRBJ2-3, the V gene TRBV28; 10 bases fit TRBD2. Losses at the gene ends were 9 bases for V and 0 bases for J; bases not matched to a gene: 3. The CDR3 has 14 residues. Germline CDR1 is MDHEN and CDR2 is SYDVKM. CDR3 DNA: TGTGCCAGTCAGACTAGCGGGAGCACAGATACGCAGTATTTT. Residues: CASQTSGSTDTQYF.

In its sample, this clonotype was seen a few times. This sequence joins TRBV5-8 and TRBJ2-3; 11 bases match TRBD2. CDR1 and CDR2 from the germline V gene are SGHTS and YDEGEE. The ends lost 4 bases at V and 5 bases at J; junction bases unmatched: 6. The CDR3 has 15 amino acids. CDR3 bases: TGTGCCAGCAGCCATATCACTAGCGGGAGAGATACGCAGTATTTT. The encoded protein is CASSHITSGRDTQYF.

This clonotype appeared many times. This chain links TRBV11-2 with TRBJ2-1; no definite D call. Deletions cut 0 bases from V and 7 bases from J, with 10 bases between. CDR1 and CDR2 (germline): SGHAT, FQNNGV. The length of the CDR3 is 14 residues. CDR3 nucleotides: TGTGCCAGCAGCTTAGAAAGGGTTCGGAATGAGCAGTTCTTC. It translates to CASSLERVRNEQFF.

The rearrangement joins TRBV4-2 to TRBJ2-7; 8 nucleotides line up with TRBD2. This CDR3 has 14 residues. Looked up from germline, CDR1 is LGHNA and CDR2 is YNFKEQ. With V trimmed by 5 bases and J by 0 bases, 3 bases remained unmatched. CDR3 amino acids: CASSGLAGSYEQYF. CDR3 nucleotide sequence: TGTGCCAGCAGCGGGCTAGCGGGCTCCTACGAGCAGTACTTC.

This clonotype has at least ten counts. The chain combines TRBV6-5 with TRBJ2-5; 11 bases are a match to TRBD2. CDR3 length equals 18 residues. The V and J ends lost 1 base and 5 bases, in that order; junction bases with no gene match: 12. CDR1 and CDR2 from the germline V gene are MNHEY and SVGAGI. The CDR3 DNA follows: TGTGCCAGCAGTTACTTCCCCCCACTAGCGGGAGTCTACGAGACCCAGTACTTC. Its protein product is CASSYFPPLAGVYETQYF.

The chain has TRBV7-8 and TRBJ2-3; the match to TRBD2 covers 7 bases. Germline-derived CDR1 and CDR2 are SGHVS and FQNEAQ. This CDR3 is 14 amino acids long. The V and J ends lost 6 bases and 4 bases, in that order; junction bases with no gene match: 7. The chain's CDR3 is CASSDFGRADTQYF. CDR3 bases: TGTGCCAGCAGTGACTTTGGGAGGGCAGATACGCAGTATTTT.

The chain recombines TRBV7-6 with TRBJ2-7; 7 nucleotides agree with TRBD1. The germline CDR1 and CDR2 sequences are SGHVS and FNYEAQ. The CDR3 sequence is 15 residues long. The trim removed 2 bases at V and 6 bases at J, leaving 10 bases unmatched. CDR3 in DNA: TGTGCCAGCAGCTTAAAGGGGGCGCAACCAGGCGAGCAGTACTTC. Its translation: CASSLKGAQPGEQYF.

The V and J genes are TRBV28 and TRBJ2-1; 10 positions agree with TRBD2. CDR1 is MDHEN and CDR2 is SYDVKM in the germline V gene. The CDR3 sequence is 16 residues long. Losses at the gene ends were 4 bases for V and 3 bases for J; bases not matched to a gene: 6. The CDR3 bases are TGTGCCAGCAGTTCCCCCGGGACTAGCGACTACAATGAGCAGTTCTTC. Protein: CASSSPGTSDYNEQFF.

This clonotype was counted only a few times. The rearrangement links TRBV4-1 to TRBJ2-1; no reliable D call. The V and J ends lost 1 base and 1 base respectively, with 17 bases between them. This CDR3 spans 18 amino acids. The germline gives CDR1 MGHRA, CDR2 YSYEKL. The CDR3 loop is CASSQGTSAAQSYNEQFF. The CDR3, as DNA: TGCGCCAGCAGCCAAGGGACGTCCGCGGCCCAATCCTACAATGAGCAGTTCTTC.

The chain employs TRBV5-1 and TRBJ2-7; D is perhaps TRBD1 or TRBD2 (6 bases each). CDR1 SGHRS and CDR2 YFSETQ come from the germline V gene. The CDR3 extends over 14 amino acids. V lost 0 bases, J lost 4 bases, and 11 bases lay in between. The CDR3 DNA sequence: TGCGCCAGCAGCTTGGACAGGGAGGTTTACGAGCAGTACTTC. Protein sequence: CASSLDREVYEQYF. The whole variable domain, filled in from reference TRBV5-1 and TRBJ2-7, reads KAGVTQTPRYLIKTRGQQVTLSCSPISGHRSVSWYQQTPGQGLQFLFEYFSETQRNKGNFPGRFSGRQFSNSRSEMNVSTLELGDSALYLCASSLDREVYEQYFGPGTRLTVT.

The rearrangement uses TRBV24-1 and TRBJ1-5; no clear D gene. Per the germline V gene, CDR1 is KGHDR and CDR2 is SFDVKD. V lost 2 bases and J 7 bases, leaving 17 bases between the germline ends. The CDR3 has 16 residues. For the CDR3, the DNA is TGTGCCACCAGTGATTCTGGGAGGGAGGGTTGGCAGCCCCAGCATTTT. Its translation is CATSDSGREGWQPQHF.

This clonotype was seen repeatedly, ten times or more. V is TRBV24-1 and J is TRBJ2-3; 9 bases line up with TRBD1. CDR3 length: 15 amino acids. Per the germline V gene, CDR1 is KGHDR and CDR2 is SFDVKD. Losses at the gene ends were 4 bases for V and 6 bases for J; bases not matched to a gene: 7. DNA of the CDR3: TGTGCCACCAGTGACCCGAGGACAGGGGAGGATACGCAGTATTTT. Translating gives CATSDPRTGEDTQYF.

Ten or more counts support this clonotype. This chain uses TRBV9 with TRBJ2-3, with 7 positions matching TRBD2. V gave up 2 bases and J gave up 1 base; unmatched junction bases: 7. The CDR3 covers 16 residues. From germline, CDR1 is SGDLS and CDR2 YYNGEE. As DNA, the CDR3 is TGTGCCAGCAGCGTTAAGAAAAGCGGGGGCACAGATACGCAGTATTTT. Translated: CASSVKKSGGTDTQYF.

This clonotype was seen ten or more times. The rearrangement uses TRBV15 and TRBJ2-7; D perhaps matches TRBD1 (7 bases). There are 16 residues in the CDR3. Trimming removed 0 bases at V and 3 bases at J, with 15 bases between. Germline V lookup: CDR1 LNHNV, CDR2 YYDKDF (reference sequence). For the CDR3, the DNA is TGTGCCACCAGCAGAGAAATCAGGGGGGTGAGCTACGAGCAGTACTTC. It translates to CATSREIRGVSYEQYF. Full variable domain (missing parts from reference TRBV15 and TRBJ2-7): DAMVIQNPRYQVTQFGKPVTLSCSQTLNHNVMYWYQQKSSQAPKLLFHYYDKDFNNEADTPDNFQSRRPNTSFCFLDIRSPGLGDTAMYLCATSREIRGVSYEQYFGPGTRLTVT.

This clonotype occurred a few times. The chain carries TRBV12-3 or TRBV12-4 and TRBJ2-7, with a weak D call TRBD2 (5 bases). V lost 6 bases and J lost 2, with 20 bases in between. This CDR3 contains 16 residues. Here the CDR3 reads CASSPSPPAEPYEQYF. The CDR3 DNA sequence: TGTGCCAGCAGCCCTTCCCCCCCAGCGGAGCCCTACGAGCAGTACTTC.

This chain uses TRBV28 with TRBJ2-3; D may be TRBD2 (6 bases). This CDR3 contains 14 residues. CDR1 and CDR2 from the germline V gene are MDHEN and SYDVKM. V was clipped by 8 bases and J by 0 bases, with 12 bases between them. CDR3 residues: CASRTGTSTDTQYF. In DNA form, the CDR3 reads TGTGCCAGCCGTACCGGGACTAGCACAGATACGCAGTATTTT.

V usage is TRBV29-1 and J usage is TRBJ2-7, with TRBD1 matching 9 bases. The CDR3 contains 14 residues. J gave up 6 bases and V 7 bases, and 13 bases lay outside the gene matches. Germline loops: CDR1 SQVTM, CDR2 ANQGSEA. The CDR3 region has the DNA TGCAGCGCATTAGTACTTAGGACAGGGGTCGAGCAGTACTTC. Translation: CSALVLRTGVEQYF.

This clonotype was seen a handful of times. V gene TRBV4-2 combines with J gene TRBJ2-3; D is perhaps TRBD2 (5 bases). Germline assignment: CDR1 LGHNA and CDR2 YNFKEQ. CDR3 size: 15 residues. V was pared by 1 base and J by 2 bases, with 10 bases between. Here the CDR3 reads CASSQGDYDTDTQYF. DNA of the CDR3: TGTGCCAGCAGCCAAGGAGACTACGACACAGATACGCAGTATTTT.

The chain uses TRBV27 and TRBJ1-2; tentative D call: TRBD1 (5 bases). Trimming removed 8 bases from V and 6 bases from J, with 16 bases in between. The CDR3 has 13 amino acids. CDR1 and CDR2 (germline): MNHEY, SMNVEV (reference sequence). The CDR3 bases are TGTGCCAGCGGGACGGGACCCACCGATGGCTACACCTTC. This codes for CASGTGPTDGYTF.

The table lists this clonotype with many counts. This rearrangement joins TRBV20-1 to TRBJ2-7; 12 positions agree with TRBD1. The CDR3 consists of 16 residues. With 3 bases clipped from V and 1 base from J, the junction kept 7 bases outside the gene matches. Per germline, CDR1 DFQATT and CDR2 SNEGSKA (reference sequence). CDR3 protein: CSASAPGQGASYEQYF. CDR3 nucleotides: TGCAGTGCTAGTGCTCCGGGACAGGGGGCTTCCTACGAGCAGTACTTC.

The J gene is TRBJ1-5, the V gene TRBV12-3 or TRBV12-4, with a possible D match to TRBD1 (6 bases). This CDR3 spans 18 amino acids. V lost 5 bases to trimming and J lost 0 bases, with 20 bases between them. The DNA of the CDR3 is TGTGCCAGCAGTAGGGACACACTAATGGGGTATAGCAATCAGCCCCAGCATTTT. As protein: CASSRDTLMGYSNQPQHF.

The chain links TRBV7-9 to TRBJ2-7; D assignment may be TRBD1 or TRBD2 (7 bases each). Germline V lookup: CDR1 SEHNR, CDR2 FQNEAQ (reference sequence). V was cut by 5 bases and J by 3 bases, with 17 bases left in between. The CDR3 is made up of 15 amino acids. CDR3 sequence (DNA): TGTGCCAGCAGCCTACGGCAGGGGGGGGACTACGAGCAGTACTTC. It codes for CASSLRQGGDYEQYF.

This clonotype has at least ten counts. This sequence joins TRBV5-1 and TRBJ1-2, with D possibly TRBD1 on 5 matching bases. Germline V gives CDR1 SGHRS, CDR2 YFSETQ. This CDR3 has 15 residues. Trimming shortened V by 0 bases and J by 2 bases, and 11 bases separated the two germline ends. CDR3: CASSLVGGSNYGYTF. DNA for the CDR3: TGCGCCAGCAGCTTGGTGGGGGGAAGCAACTATGGCTACACCTTC.

The chain recombines TRBV6-1 with TRBJ1-5; 7 bases are shared with TRBD1. The CDR3 sequence is 15 residues long. V was clipped by 6 bases and J by 1 base; unmatched bases: 6. Germline V gives CDR1 MNHNS, CDR2 SASEGT. The CDR3 coding sequence is TGTGCCAGCAGCGCAGGGGGAAAGAGCAATCAGCCCCAGCATTTT. It translates to CASSAGGKSNQPQHF.

This clonotype appeared many times. V is TRBV3-1 and J is TRBJ1-1, with 9 bases identical to TRBD1. The V and J ends lost 2 bases and 7 bases, in that order; junction bases with no gene match: 2. This CDR3 has 13 residues. The germline V gene encodes CDR1 LGHDT and CDR2 YNNKEL (reference sequence). The CDR3 sequence: CASSQPTGGEAFF. The CDR3 DNA follows: TGTGCCAGCAGCCAACCGACAGGGGGTGAAGCTTTCTTT.

This clonotype was recorded at least ten times. The genes are TRBV2 and TRBJ1-1; 7 nucleotides agree with TRBD1. The germline CDR1 and CDR2 sequences are SNHLY and FYNNEI. The CDR3 runs 13 residues. With 5 bases clipped from V and 10 bases from J, the junction kept 10 bases outside the gene matches. CDR3 coding DNA: TGTGCCAGCAGTTTACAGGGGCACTGGGGAGCTTTCTTT. It is translated as CASSLQGHWGAFF.